This record concerns one T cell receptor beta chain sequence. Which cohort a participant joined came from the clinical history participants gave. This table comes from immunoSEQ multiplex PCR, and its TCRdb copy is limited to in-frame clones, with some not included. The sample yields hundreds of thousands of clones, nearly 90% seen once. The data were obtained in a study of blood T cell repertoires in COVID-19. There are 16 residues in the CDR3. V was trimmed by 1 base and J by 2 bases, leaving 14 bases between them. Germline V CDR1 and CDR2: SGHTA, FQGNSA. The chain couples TRBV7-2 to TRBJ1-1, with D uncertain. Sequenced: PBMCs or T cells enriched from blood (not recorded which). The sequence was obtained from a woman aged 25-40 years who had recovered from COVID-19. The CDR3 spells CASSLDLPGINTEAFF. The CDR3 DNA reads as TGTGCCAGCAGCTTAGATCTTCCGGGGATTAACACTGAAGCTTTCTTT.